The 9 T cell receptor beta chains below were found in one sample sequenced in a study of cytomegalovirus exposure and HLA in healthy donors. Primers: 60 Vbeta forward and 13 Jbeta reverse. Measured with immunoSEQ multiplex PCR; TCRdb has only the in-frame clones, and not every one. Of 100,000 to 150,000 clones in the sample, roughly two thirds are singletons; the top ten hold 1.6%. Sequences were obtained from PBMCs. These receptors originate from a man aged 25 to 40 in good health and CMV-seropositive.

This sequence joins TRBV6-5 and TRBJ2-2; TRBD1 agrees at 9 bases. The V and J ends lost 6 bases and 4 bases, in that order; junction bases with no gene match: 3. CDR3 length: 14 residues. CDR1 is MNHEY and CDR2 is SVGAGI in the germline V gene. The CDR3 nucleotides are TGTGCCAGCAGCGACAGGGGGAGCACCGGGGAGCTGTTTTTT. Its translation: CASSDRGSTGELFF.

This clone was recorded only once. V usage is TRBV4-1 and J usage is TRBJ2-5; D is unresolved. The CDR3 runs to 16 residues. Germline CDR1 MGHRA, CDR2 YSYEKL. V lost 1 base and J lost 5, with 17 bases in between. CDR3 sequence: CASSQGIRFTRETQYF. CDR3 sequence (DNA): TGCGCCAGCAGCCAAGGGATTAGATTTACGCGGGAGACCCAGTACTTC.

This clone was detected a few times. This rearrangement joins TRBV11-1 to TRBJ2-7; 9 nucleotides match TRBD1. This CDR3 spans 14 amino acids. V lost 5 bases to trimming and J lost 1 base; unmatched junction nucleotides: 3. Per the germline V gene, CDR1 is SGHAT and CDR2 is FQDESV (reference sequence). The CDR3 DNA reads as TGTGCCAGCAGCGAGGGACAGGGATCCTACGAGCAGTACTTC. Translated, it gives CASSEGQGSYEQYF.

This clone appeared once. The J gene is TRBJ2-7, the V gene TRBV4-1; D not resolved. The CDR3 sequence is 13 residues long. V was trimmed by 1 base and J by 6 bases, leaving 10 bases between them. Per germline, CDR1 MGHRA and CDR2 YSYEKL. This chain's CDR3 is CASSQAASLEQYF. DNA for the CDR3: TGCGCCAGCAGCCAAGCTGCGTCCCTCGAGCAGTACTTC.

Only a few counts were recorded for this clone. The chain joins TRBV2 to TRBJ1-5; D is perhaps TRBD1 (5 bases). The CDR3 covers 18 residues. Deletions cut 6 bases from V and 2 bases from J, with 23 bases between. CDR1 and CDR2 (germline): SNHLY, FYNNEI. The CDR3 here is CASRKDTPVGPGNQPQHF. CDR3 DNA: TGTGCCAGCAGAAAAGACACCCCCGTGGGGCCAGGCAATCAGCCCCAGCATTTT.

The rearrangement uses TRBV2 and TRBJ2-5; D is perhaps TRBD2 (6 bases). The length of the CDR3 is 15 residues. Germline values: CDR1 SNHLY, CDR2 FYNNEI. Trimming took off 7 bases at V and 1 base at J, with 16 bases between the two ends. CDR3 residues: CASTVGGTTQETQYF. The CDR3 nucleotides are TGTGCCAGCACAGTTGGCGGGACGACCCAAGAGACCCAGTACTTC.

The chain couples TRBV2 to TRBJ2-1, with TRBD1 matching over 7 bases. The CDR3 extends over 14 amino acids. Germline-derived CDR1 and CDR2 are SNHLY and FYNNEI. V shed 8 bases, J shed 2 bases, and the junction held 6 bases outside the gene matches. This CDR3 is CASGLDRAYNEQFF. The CDR3 nucleotides are TGTGCCAGCGGCCTCGACAGGGCCTACAATGAGCAGTTCTTC. Full variable domain (remainder filled in from reference TRBV2 and TRBJ2-1): EPEVTQTPSHQVTQMGQEVILRCVPISNHLYFYWYRQILGQKVEFLVSFYNNEISEKSEIFDDQFSVERPDGSNFTLKIRSTKLEDSAMYFCASGLDRAYNEQFFGPGTRLTVL.

This clone was seen more than once but under ten times. This chain links TRBV5-1 with TRBJ1-5; 7 bases fit TRBD1. The germline CDR1 and CDR2 sequences are SGHRS and YFSETQ. The J segment lost 0 bases and the V segment lost 0 bases, leaving 9 bases of the junction unmatched. The CDR3 length is 18 residues. The CDR3 protein is CASSLDPTGADSNQPQHF. CDR3 in DNA: TGCGCCAGCAGCTTGGACCCTACAGGGGCCGATAGCAATCAGCCCCAGCATTTT.

The chain carries TRBV7-2 and TRBJ2-5; TRBD1 matches 8 bases. The V and J ends lost 4 bases and 5 bases, in that order; junction bases with no gene match: 0. Germline values: CDR1 SGHTA, CDR2 FQGNSA. The CDR3 is 12 residues long. CDR3 region: CASSYRGETQYF. The CDR3 nucleotides read TGTGCCAGCAGCTACAGGGGGGAGACCCAGTACTTC.